The rows below give T cell receptor beta chains drawn from one sample of a study of T cell responses to AZD1222 COVID-19 vaccine. Produced via immunoSEQ multiplex PCR; TCRdb's table is partial and in-frame only. The sample gives 150,000 to 200,000 clones, approximately 90% of which show up once; roughly 4.3% is in the top ten. Sequences were derived from peripheral blood, sampled 28 days after the second AZD1222 dose. These TCRs come from an adult who received the AZD1222 COVID-19 vaccine. The CDR3 runs from the conserved cysteine through the conserved F or W. The D gene is left open where the match is weak. Expanded clones are given a class, and other clones once, few, many or no size at all.

v_gene	abundance	d_gene	j_gene	CDR3nt	CDR3aa
TRBV29-1	-	TRBD1	TRBJ1-5	TGCAGCGTTCAAGACGCCAGGGGGCGGGCCCAGCATTTT	CSVQDARGRAQHF
TRBV7-9	-	-	TRBJ2-2	TGTGCCAGGCGGACAGCGAACACCGGGGAGCTGTTTTTT	CARRTANTGELFF
TRBV12-3/TRBV12-4	-	-	TRBJ1-1	TGTGCCAGCAGCCTCGACGAGAACACTGAAGCTTTCTTT	CASSLDENTEAFF
TRBV6-1	-	-	TRBJ1-1	TGTGCCAGCATGGGGGGGACCACTGAAGCTTTCTTT	CASMGGTTEAFF
TRBV5-1	-	-	TRBJ1-1	TGCGCCAGCAGCATACAGAACACTGAAGCTTTCTTT	CASSIQNTEAFF
TRBV6-5	few	-	TRBJ2-2	TGTGCCAGCGGAGCAGGGAGCGTCGGGGAGCTGTTTTTT	CASGAGSVGELFF
TRBV18	-	-	TRBJ1-2	TGTGCCAGCTCCCATGGGACCTCAGCTAACTATGGCTACACCTTC	CASSHGTSANYGYTF
TRBV19	-	TRBD1	TRBJ2-7	TGTGCCAGTAAACCGGGACAGGGGAGGGACTACGAGCAGTACTTC	CASKPGQGRDYEQYF
TRBV7-8	-	-	TRBJ1-2	TGTGCCAGCAGCTTAGTGGAGGATTGGCGAAACTATGGCTACACCTTC	CASSLVEDWRNYGYTF
TRBV4-3	-	-	TRBJ1-1	TGCGCCAGCAGCCGGGGGGCGAACACTGAAGCTTTCTTT	CASSRGANTEAFF
TRBV5-1	-	-	TRBJ1-1	TGCGCCAGCAGCTCTTTTTCCTTGAACACTGAAGCTTTCTTT	CASSSFSLNTEAFF
TRBV27	-	TRBD1	TRBJ1-2	TGTGCCAGCAGTTACGGACAGGGGTATGGCTACACCTTC	CASSYGQGYGYTF
TRBV6-4	-	TRBD2	TRBJ2-1	TGTGCCAGCAGTGACTCCGGGGGGGCCTACAATGAGCAGTTCTTC	CASSDSGGAYNEQFF
TRBV6-2/TRBV6-3	-	TRBD2	TRBJ2-1	TGTGCCAGCAGTCGCACTAGCGGGGGGCCCTTACACAGTACAACTGAGCAGTTCTTC	CASSRTSGGPLHSTTEQFF
TRBV2	-	TRBD1	TRBJ2-2	TGTGCCAGCAGTGAAAGGGGGACAGGGCTTGGGGAGCTGTTTTTT	CASSERGTGLGELFF
TRBV30	-	-	TRBJ1-1	TGTGCCTGGAGTGTACACAGGGCGAACACTGAAGCTTTCTTT	CAWSVHRANTEAFF
TRBV9	-	-	TRBJ1-1	TGTGCCAGCAACGGAGGAGGCCGGAACACTGAAGCTTTCTTT	CASNGGGRNTEAFF
TRBV6-5	-	TRBD1	TRBJ1-2	TGTGCCAGCAGCTTCATCTCAGGGGGCGCCGGCTACACCTTC	CASSFISGGAGYTF
TRBV19	-	-	TRBJ1-1	TGTGCCAGTAGTATAAGGTCCAACTTAGAAGCTTTCTTT	CASSIRSNLEAFF
TRBV14	once	-	TRBJ2-6	TGTGCCAGCAGCCAAGACATATTCAGCTCTGGGGCCAACGTCCTGACTTTC	CASSQDIFSSGANVLTF
TRBV5-8	-	TRBD2	TRBJ2-1	TGTGCTGTTAACCCGGGGGGATCCTACAATGAGCAGTTCTTC	CAVNPGGSYNEQFF
TRBV27	-	TRBD1	TRBJ2-7	TGTGCCAGCAGTGCAGGGACAGGGGGGGTCTACGAGCAGTACTTC	CASSAGTGGVYEQYF
TRBV7-2	-	TRBD1	TRBJ1-2	TGTGCCAGCAGCGCTCGACAGGGGGCGAAGGATGGCTACACCTTC	CASSARQGAKDGYTF
TRBV18	once	TRBD2	TRBJ2-3	TGTGCCAGCTCACCTTGGGGGGGATCGGCAGATACGCAGTATTTT	CASSPWGGSADTQYF
TRBV20-1	once	-	TRBJ1-1	TGCAGTGCTAGTTTGCGTGAAGCTTTCTTT	CSASLREAFF
TRBV9	-	-	TRBJ1-1	TGTGCCAGCAGCGTAGTTGGCCTGGGGACTGAAGCTTTCTTT	CASSVVGLGTEAFF
TRBV7-2	-	-	TRBJ2-2	TGTGCCAGCAGCTCCCTGAACACCGGGGAGCTGTTTTTT	CASSSLNTGELFF
TRBV2	-	-	TRBJ1-1	TGTGCCAGCAGTGGGTCCGGGGACACTGAAGCTTTCTTT	CASSGSGDTEAFF
TRBV9	-	TRBD1	TRBJ2-1	TGTGCCAGCAACCCAGGGGGCGGCGCCTACAATGAGCAGTTCTTC	CASNPGGGAYNEQFF
TRBV19	-	TRBD1	TRBJ1-1	TGTGCCAGTCGGACAGGGGTTGGATCCACTGAAGCTTTCTTT	CASRTGVGSTEAFF
TRBV27	once	TRBD1	TRBJ1-2	TGTGCCAGCAAATACAGGGGTGGCTACACCTTC	CASKYRGGYTF
TRBV10-2	-	-	TRBJ2-7	TGCGCCAGCACGGTAGCGTACTCCTACGAGCAGTACTTC	CASTVAYSYEQYF
TRBV7-2	once	TRBD1	TRBJ2-1	TGTGCCAGCAGCTTTCCTACCGGGACAGGGGGGATCAATGAGCAGTTCTTC	CASSFPTGTGGINEQFF
TRBV18	-	TRBD1	TRBJ1-1	TGTGCCAGCTCACAAGATAGGACAGGGCGAGCTTTCTTT	CASSQDRTGRAFF
TRBV19	-	-	TRBJ1-1	TGTGCCAGTAGGCCCCCGTATACAGGGCCGAACACTGAAGCTTTCTTT	CASRPPYTGPNTEAFF
TRBV6-6	once	TRBD1	TRBJ1-6	TGTGCCAGCAGTCGACAGGGGAACTCCTATAATTCACCCCTCCACTTT	CASSRQGNSYNSPLHF
TRBV2	-	-	TRBJ2-5	TGTGCCAGCAGTCTAGTTCCCAGAAGGACCCAGTACTTC	CASSLVPRRTQYF
TRBV3-1/TRBV3-2	once	-	TRBJ2-1	TGTGCCAGCAGCCAAGAGCTCGGGGATCTAGTTGCGCAGTTCTTC	CASSQELGDLVAQFF
TRBV6-1	once	-	TRBJ2-3	TGTGCCAGCAGTTCCGGAGATCGCACAGATACGCAGTATTTT	CASSSGDRTDTQYF